The source of this T cell receptor beta chain is a study of shared clonotypes between healthy human individuals. Study-wide points: Memory subsets generally showed lower estimated richness than naive subsets.

Each subset's genomic DNA was shared equally among a number of immunoSEQ plates. As handled by the study authors: ImmunoSEQ yielded junction-only sequences lacking quality scores, so filtering differed. The protocol was immunoSEQ multiplex PCR, while the TCRdb copy is restricted to in-frame clones and leaves out a portion. Clone size and the V and J calls come from that table; the DNA yielded D and trimming. The data hold 640,000 or so clones, with around 72% observed a single time. J gave up 2 bases and V 2 bases, and 6 bases lay outside the gene matches. The germline V gene encodes CDR1 KGHSH and CDR2 LQKENI. CDR3 length: 16 residues. Donors, healthy HIV-negative adults, lacked recent acute infections or vaccinations. Remarks on this clone: Its antigen is not known.

The TCR was taken from a woman aged 25 to 39 in good health. Source material: memory CD4+ T cells sorted from blood. The subset denotes: CD45RA-negative fraction. The chain combines TRBV18 with TRBJ2-5; TRBD2 matches at 9 bases. This CDR3 reads CASSPGVAGDQETQYF. CDR3 in DNA: TGTGCCAGCTCACCAGGGGTAGCGGGAGATCAAGAGACCCAGTACTTC.